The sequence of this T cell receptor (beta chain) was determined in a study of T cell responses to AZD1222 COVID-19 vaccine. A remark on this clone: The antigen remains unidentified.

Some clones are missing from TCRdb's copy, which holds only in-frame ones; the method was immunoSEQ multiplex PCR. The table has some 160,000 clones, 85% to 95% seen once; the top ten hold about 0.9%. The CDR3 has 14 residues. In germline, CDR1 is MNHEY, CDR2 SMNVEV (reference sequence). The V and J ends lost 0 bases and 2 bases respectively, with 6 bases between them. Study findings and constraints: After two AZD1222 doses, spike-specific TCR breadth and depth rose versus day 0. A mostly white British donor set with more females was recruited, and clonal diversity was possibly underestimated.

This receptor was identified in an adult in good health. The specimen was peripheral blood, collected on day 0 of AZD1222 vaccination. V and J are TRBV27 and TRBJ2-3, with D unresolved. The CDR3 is CASSLSRLTDTQYF. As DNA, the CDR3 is TGTGCCAGCAGTTTATCCCGCCTCACAGATACGCAGTATTTT.